This T cell receptor beta chain is from a study of CD8+ T cells in alopecia areata. Study overall: Tofacitinib was given for 6 to 18 months, then stopped for 6 months. Using the percentage of affected scalp area, treated patients' severity was scored.

In germline, CDR1 is SNHLY, CDR2 FYNNEI. The CDR3 has 13 residues. V shed 3 bases and J shed 2 bases, with 7 bases lying between them. Study results and caveats: Expanded CD8+ clones among the top 100, and scalp clonality, were significantly decreased by tofacitinib. Lesional scalp displayed greater clonality than normal scalp, most notably in alopecia totalis/universalis.

The treatment denotes: oral pan-JAK inhibitor, 5-10 mg twice daily. TCR sequencing used cDNA made by reverse transcription of extracted RNA. Clones were read by immunoSEQ multiplex PCR, and TCRdb kept only the in-frame ones, dropping some. Here the sample spans 95,000 to 120,000 clones, approximately 55% being singletons. A note on this clone: Its antigen remains unidentified.

The chain links TRBV2 to TRBJ2-5; D not resolved. The sequences come from CD4+ T cells sorted from blood, collected at week 24, from a patient treated with tofacitinib. This clonotype originated in a human donor with alopecia areata. The DNA for the CDR3 is TGTGCCAGCAGTGAGGGCTCGCAAGAGACCCAGTACTTC. Translated, it gives CASSEGSQETQYF.